The 23 T cell receptor beta chains given below trace back to one sample, sequenced in a study of T cells after yellow fever vaccination. From the 5' RACE reads, TCRdb called clonotypes with MiXCR, one entry per CDR3 protein. The repertoire holds some 300,000 distinct CDR3 sequences, with approximately 10% as singletons. The sample was CD4+ T cells sorted from PBMCs, taken 5 days after the yellow fever booster vaccination. The receptor source for this set is a man younger than 30 who received the YFV17D yellow fever vaccine.

CDR3 region: CASSSRGHGSNQPQHF. DNA for the CDR3: TGTGCCAGCAGCTCGAGGGGGCATGGGAGCAATCAGCCCCAGCATTTT. The chain recombines TRBV4-2 with TRBJ1-5; TRBD1 aligns across 7 bases. The V gene end was trimmed by 5 bases and the J gene end by 1 base; junction bases not matched to a gene: 8. The CDR3 covers 16 residues. Germline V gene data show CDR1 as LGHNA and CDR2 as YNFKEQ.

In this sample, this clonotype turned up many times. The CDR3 region has the DNA TGCAGTGCCCCTTCCTGGTACAATGAGCAGTTCTTC. Translated: CSAPSWYNEQFF. The rearrangement links TRBV20-1 to TRBJ2-1; D unclear. The germline CDR1 and CDR2 sequences are DFQATT and SNEGSKA (reference sequence). The CDR3 sequence is 12 residues long. V gave up 6 bases and J gave up 4 bases, with 10 bases separating them.

This clonotype has a handful of counts. The J gene is TRBJ2-5, the V gene TRBV2; D ambiguous. The CDR3 is made up of 16 amino acids. Per germline, CDR1 SNHLY and CDR2 FYNNEI. The V gene lost 5 bases and the J gene lost 1 base, with 17 bases spanning the gap. CDR3 protein: CASSQTLIATQETQYF. The CDR3 DNA follows: TGTGCCAGCAGTCAGACGTTGATAGCAACCCAAGAGACCCAGTACTTC.

The chain links TRBV27 to TRBJ2-1; 7 nucleotides match TRBD2. CDR1 and CDR2 from the germline V gene are MNHEY and SMNVEV (reference sequence). This CDR3 has 15 residues. Trimming took 1 base from V and 4 from J; bases not matched to a gene: 4. This CDR3 reads CASSLFGGGYNEQFF. The CDR3 coding sequence is TGTGCCAGCAGTTTATTCGGCGGGGGTTACAATGAGCAGTTCTTC.

In this sample, this clonotype turned up many times. CDR3 DNA: TGTGCCAGCAGCAGACAGGGGACGAATACCAAAAACATTCAGTACTTC. Its translation: CASSRQGTNTKNIQYF. The V call is TRBV6-2 or TRBV6-3, the J call TRBJ2-4; 8 bases agree with TRBD1. The trim removed 6 bases at V and 2 bases at J, leaving 9 bases unmatched. The CDR3 consists of 16 residues. Germline-derived CDR1 and CDR2 are MNHEY and SVGEGT.

This clonotype turned up a few times. The rearrangement uses TRBV6-1 and TRBJ2-3; D is unclear. This CDR3 spans 12 amino acids. Trimming took off 4 bases at V and 6 bases at J, with 8 bases between the two ends. CDR1 and CDR2 (germline): MNHNS, SASEGT. The CDR3 loop is CASSAQGDTQYF. In DNA form, the CDR3 reads TGTGCCAGCAGTGCCCAAGGGGATACGCAGTATTTT.

This clonotype turned up a few times. The V call is TRBV4-1, the J call TRBJ2-2; perhaps D is TRBD1 or TRBD2 (5 bases each). CDR3 size: 16 residues. Germline CDR1 MGHRA, CDR2 YSYEKL. The V gene lost 1 base and the J gene lost 7 bases, with 16 bases spanning the gap. CDR3 bases: TGCGCCAGCAGCCAAGGCCCACGGGGCTGGGGCGGGGAGCTGTTTTTT. It is translated as CASSQGPRGWGGELFF.

This chain connects TRBV5-1 to TRBJ2-7; TRBD1 is a possible D gene (6 bases). Germline V lookup: CDR1 SGHRS, CDR2 YFSETQ. The V and J ends lost 0 bases and 6 bases respectively, with 19 bases between them. CDR3 length: 16 amino acids. Here the CDR3 reads CASSLAPDRPPTEQYF. CDR3 coding DNA: TGCGCCAGCAGCTTGGCCCCTGACAGGCCACCAACCGAGCAGTACTTC.

The table lists this clonotype with a few counts. V and J are TRBV7-3 and TRBJ2-1; TRBD2 matches 12 bases. CDR1 is SGHTA, CDR2 FQGTGA, per germline. The CDR3 runs to 15 residues. Unmatched junction bases numbered 6, after V lost 4 bases and J lost 8 bases. The CDR3 DNA is TGTGCCAGCAGCTCCCTAGCGGGGGGGCGCTATGAGCAGTTCTTC. It encodes CASSSLAGGRYEQFF.

This clonotype was counted ten times or more. The chain couples TRBV29-1 to TRBJ1-5; D is possibly TRBD1 (6 bases). The CDR3 has 13 residues. Looked up from germline, CDR1 is SQVTM and CDR2 is ANQGSEA. V lost 6 bases and J 5 bases, leaving 14 bases between the germline ends. The CDR3 is CSVGRGGDQPQHF. CDR3 coding DNA: TGCAGCGTGGGTAGGGGGGGCGATCAGCCCCAGCATTTT.

This clonotype came up a few times. V usage is TRBV29-1 and J usage is TRBJ1-1; weak D call: TRBD1 (5 bases). The CDR3 is 12 residues long. The germline V and J ends were trimmed by 6 bases and 10 bases, with 18 bases remaining between them. The V gene's germline CDR1 is SQVTM and CDR2 ANQGSEA. This CDR3 is CSVLQAGLRAFF. CDR3 DNA: TGCAGCGTCCTGCAGGCGGGACTCCGAGCTTTCTTT. Supplemented by reference TRBV29-1 and TRBJ1-1, the full variable domain reads SAVISQKPSRDICQRGTSLTIQCQVDSQVTMMFWYRQQPGQSLTLIATANQGSEATYESGFVIDKFPISRPNLTFSTLTVSNMSPEDSSIYLCSVLQAGLRAFFGQGTRLTVV.

The chain carries TRBV7-6 and TRBJ2-7; possible D gene TRBD1, 6 bases. CDR3 length equals 14 residues. The germline V and J ends were trimmed by 1 base and 1 base, with 8 bases remaining between them. Germline V gives CDR1 SGHVS, CDR2 FNYEAQ. The CDR3 loop is CASSLGTGSYEQYV. For the CDR3, the DNA is TGTGCCAGCAGCTTAGGTACAGGGTCCTACGAGCAGTACGTC.

This clonotype was seen more than once but under ten times. This sequence joins TRBV29-1 and TRBJ2-3; the D gene is possibly TRBD1 (6 bases). Germline CDR1 reads SQVTM; CDR2 reads ANQGSEA. There are 14 residues in the CDR3. The V end was cut by 4 bases, the J end by 2 bases, with 13 bases between. The CDR3, as DNA: TGCAGCGTTGCACAGGGACACCCCACAGATACGCAGTATTTT. Protein: CSVAQGHPTDTQYF.

The V call is TRBV10-1, the J call TRBJ1-1; D is unresolved. The germline gives CDR1 WNHNN, CDR2 SYGVQD (reference sequence). There are 13 residues in the CDR3. The germline V and J ends were trimmed by 3 bases and 1 base, with 6 bases remaining between them. The CDR3 loop is CASSEWGNTEAFF. The CDR3 nucleotides read TGCGCCAGCAGTGAATGGGGGAACACTGAAGCTTTCTTT.

The rearrangement joins TRBV7-2 to TRBJ2-5; the match to TRBD2 covers 9 bases. Germline assignment: CDR1 SGHTA and CDR2 FQGNSA. J gave up 4 bases and V 1 base, and 7 bases lay outside the gene matches. This CDR3 spans 16 amino acids. The CDR3 is CASSLVDSGGRETQYF. In DNA form, the CDR3 reads TGTGCCAGCAGCTTAGTCGATAGCGGGGGTAGAGAGACCCAGTACTTC.

Many counts were recorded for this clonotype. J is TRBJ2-1 and V is TRBV7-2, with D possibly matching TRBD1 (6 bases). Germline V lookup: CDR1 SGHTA, CDR2 FQGNSA. V gave up 1 base and J gave up 8 bases, with 12 bases separating them. This CDR3 comprises 14 residues. The chain's CDR3 is CASSLVQGWDEQFF. The CDR3 DNA reads TGTGCCAGCAGCTTAGTACAGGGTTGGGATGAGCAGTTCTTC.

This chain links TRBV9 with TRBJ1-1; D unclear. The CDR3 consists of 14 residues. The V end was cut by 0 bases, the J end by 2 bases, with 8 bases between. CDR1 and CDR2 from the germline V gene are SGDLS and YYNGEE. The CDR3 is CASSVAQGNTEAFF. The CDR3, as DNA: TGTGCCAGCAGCGTAGCTCAAGGTAACACTGAAGCTTTCTTT.

This clonotype has just a few counts. This chain links TRBV5-1 with TRBJ2-5, with 7 bases that match TRBD2. V shed 4 bases, J shed 3 bases, and the junction held 6 bases outside the gene matches. Germline assignment: CDR1 SGHRS and CDR2 YFSETQ. This CDR3 is built from 14 residues. CDR3 nucleotides: TGCGCCAGCAGCACCATTGGGGGGGAAGAGACCCAGTACTTC. It is translated as CASSTIGGEETQYF.

This clonotype was detected only a few times. CDR3 bases: TGTGCCACCAGCAGAGATAACGGGGGGGATACGCAGTATTTT. Translated: CATSRDNGGDTQYF. This chain joins TRBV15 and TRBJ2-3, with TRBD2 matching 7 bases. The V gene end was trimmed by 0 bases and the J gene end by 6 bases; junction bases not matched to a gene: 3. This CDR3 contains 14 residues. CDR1 LNHNV and CDR2 YYDKDF come from the germline V gene (reference sequence).

This clonotype was counted ten times or more. This chain joins TRBV28 and TRBJ2-1; D is unresolved. The CDR3 length is 11 residues. The V and J ends lost 6 bases and 8 bases respectively, with 8 bases between them. The germline V gene has CDR1 MDHEN and CDR2 SYDVKM. Here the CDR3 DNA reads TGTGCCAGCAGCCGCGCGGATGAGCAGTTCTTC. It encodes CASSRADEQFF.

The chain has TRBV4-3 and TRBJ1-3; D perhaps matches TRBD1 (5 bases). The CDR3 loop spans 15 amino acids. Between the trimmed V and J ends, which lost 0 bases and 7 bases, there was a span of 13 bases. Germline CDR1 is LGHNA and CDR2 is YSLEER. The CDR3 DNA sequence: TGCGCCAGCAGCCAAGATTTCCGGGGCGGTAACACCATATATTTT. Protein sequence: CASSQDFRGGNTIYF.

This clonotype was found a few times. V and J are TRBV19 and TRBJ2-1, with D maybe TRBD1 (7 bases). Trimming removed 5 bases from V and 9 bases from J, with 14 bases in between. Per germline, CDR1 LNHDA and CDR2 SQIVND (reference sequence). The CDR3 extends over 13 amino acids. CDR3 DNA sequence: TGTGCCAGTAGTTTGAGGGGGCGGGGTGAGCAGTTCTTC. This translates into CASSLRGRGEQFF.

This clonotype appeared once. This chain joins TRBV20-1 and TRBJ2-2, with D maybe TRBD2 (6 bases). The germline V gene has CDR1 DFQATT and CDR2 SNEGSKA (reference sequence). This CDR3 has 12 amino acids. Between the trimmed V and J ends, which lost 5 bases and 2 bases, there was a span of 6 bases. CDR3 coding DNA: TGCAGTGCTGGACTAAACACCGGGGAGCTGTTTTTT. This codes for CSAGLNTGELFF.